This entry concerns a single TCR beta chain. Its cognate antigen is unknown. The CDR3 totals 16 residues. The germline CDR1 and CDR2 sequences are SGHVS and FQNEAQ. V lost 1 base, J lost 7 bases, and 19 bases lay in between. A multiplex PCR was run with 60 Vbeta primers and 13 Jbeta primers. The table came from immunoSEQ multiplex PCR; TCRdb's copy has only in-frame clones and leaves some out. The repertoire holds 150,000 to 200,000 clones, with approximately 76% as singletons. The sample is drawn from a study of cytomegalovirus exposure and HLA in healthy donors. Study results and limitations: The study put some 150 TCR beta chains on its list as cytomegalovirus-associated.

The clonotype originates from a man aged 60 to 69 in good health and CMV-seronegative. The rearrangement links TRBV7-8 to TRBJ1-2; weak D call: TRBD1 (5 bases). Specimen: PBMCs. The CDR3 DNA reads TGTGCCAGCAGCTTAGATTGGGCAGGGCGTTACGTTGGCTACACCTTC. As protein: CASSLDWAGRYVGYTF.